A selection of T cell receptor beta chains follows, all from one sample in a study of cytotoxic CD8 clonotypes in ibrutinib-treated CLL. Measured with immunoSEQ multiplex PCR; TCRdb has only the in-frame clones, and not every one. The table lists approximately 130,000 clones, less than 90% of them singletons. The source was PBMCs, collected after 24 months of ibrutinib treatment. Receptor source: a human donor with chronic lymphocytic leukemia. Each CDR3 is given with its conserved first and last residue. Fields, in order: D gene, J gene, CDR3 length, V gene, CDR3 protein. The D gene is left open where the match is weak.

NA,TRBJ1-5,13,TRBV7-2,CASSLGDNQPQHF
NA,TRBJ2-3,15,TRBV11-2,CASSFLLPSSDTQYF
TRBD1,TRBJ2-3,14,TRBV30,CAWRTGVKSYTQYF
NA,TRBJ1-6,12,TRBV27,CASKGGGSPLHF
NA,TRBJ2-1,13,TRBV7-8,CASSSRSYNEQFF
TRBD2,TRBJ2-5,16,TRBV10-2,CASSVLAGGNQETQYF
TRBD1,TRBJ1-1,16,TRBV18,CASSPGTGAQNTEAFF
TRBD1,TRBJ1-1,16,TRBV5-1,CASSLTGTALGTEAFF
NA,TRBJ1-3,16,TRBV5-1,CASREKVGASGNTIYF
NA,TRBJ2-5,16,TRBV9,CASSVVFGQGEETQYF
TRBD2,TRBJ2-3,16,TRBV10-3,CAIRDRTSAPTDTQYF
NA,TRBJ1-2,14,TRBV6-6,CASSYGQPGGGYTF
NA,TRBJ1-4,15,TRBV2,CASTPGAGGNEKLFF
NA,TRBJ1-1,14,TRBV2,CASSEVRGYTEAFF
NA,TRBJ1-2,15,TRBV9,CASSVDALVTNGYTF
NA,TRBJ2-7,12,TRBV27,CASSSTEYEQYF
NA,TRBJ1-2,11,TRBV20-1,CSARTGDGYTF
NA,TRBJ1-2,13,TRBV6-6,CASSYDDNYGYTF
TRBD1,TRBJ1-3,15,TRBV27,CARHLGQGPRNTIYF
NA,TRBJ2-7,12,TRBV21-1,CASSKCHHEQYF
NA,TRBJ1-3,16,TRBV19,CASSILGWGTGNTIYF
TRBD1,TRBJ1-6,14,TRBV5-1,CASSLGQGDSPLHF
NA,TRBJ1-5,14,TRBV6-5,CASSPNSRARPQHF
NA,TRBJ1-6,14,TRBV7-3,CASSLLVGDSPLHF
TRBD1,TRBJ1-1,14,TRBV7-9,CASSLTGAGTEAFF
NA,TRBJ2-7,11,TRBV2,CASSDAYEQYF
NA,TRBJ1-6,14,TRBV6-6,CASSYPGRNSPLHF
TRBD1,TRBJ2-3,17,TRBV18,CASSPPMSLRQGAAQYF
NA,TRBJ2-3,16,TRBV7-9,CASSLRLGRNTDTQYF
NA,TRBJ1-2,18,TRBV5-1,CASSLLAGSGAGLGGYTF
NA,TRBJ2-3,12,TRBV29-1,CSVEGGTDTQYF
NA,TRBJ1-4,15,TRBV19,CATRRRTETNEKLFF
TRBD2,TRBJ2-3,15,TRBV10-3,CAISTLAGGPDTQYF
TRBD1,TRBJ1-3,16,TRBV6-6,CASSGPQGTAGNTIYF
NA,TRBJ1-4,14,TRBV27,CASSRGVANEKLFF
NA,TRBJ1-2,14,TRBV6-4,CASRFTGSSYGYTF
NA,TRBJ2-7,12,TRBV6-6,CASSRGVDEQYF
NA,TRBJ2-1,14,TRBV11-2,CASSLQFQAPFQFF
NA,TRBJ1-2,15,TRBV7-9,CASSLEGRENYGYTF
TRBD2,TRBJ2-3,15,TRBV7-2,CASSPPGLGADTQYF
TRBD1,TRBJ1-1,11,TRBV6-1,CASYRQGEAFF
NA,TRBJ1-1,11,TRBV2,CASWRSSEAFF
TRBD1,TRBJ1-6,17,TRBV6-1,CASSGSHDRGYNSPLHF
NA,TRBJ1-5,13,TRBV30,CAWSGTEYQPQHF
NA,TRBJ2-3,13,TRBV7-2,CASSAQGSDTQYF